These 17 T cell receptor beta chains share one sample of origin, sequenced in a study of T cell clonotyping in hematopoietic cell transplantation. Using immunoSEQ multiplex PCR, the repertoire was profiled, and TCRdb retains in-frame clones only, with some absent. The profile shows around 5,200 clones, approximately 70% of them singletons. The sample in question was PBMCs, obtained 180 days after allogeneic stem cell transplant. Every receptor here comes from a male patient in his fifties or sixties who had an allogeneic stem cell transplant from an unrelated donor, so the T cells may come from the graft donor. Some clones in this sample may be carry-over from other donors' samples.

This clone has just one count. The rearrangement joins TRBV6-4 to TRBJ2-3; possible D gene TRBD1, 5 bases. CDR1 MRHNA and CDR2 SNTAGT come from the germline V gene. V lost 2 bases to trimming and J lost 0 bases, with 12 bases between them. CDR3 length: 16 residues. CDR3 nucleotides: TGTGCCAGCAGTGACAGGGGCGGTTCTAGCACAGATACGCAGTATTTT. Translating it yields CASSDRGGSSTDTQYF.

The chain employs TRBV5-1 and TRBJ1-1; D gene unclear. The ends were cut back, 1 base at V and 1 base at J, with 8 bases in the middle. The germline V gene has CDR1 SGHRS and CDR2 YFSETQ. The CDR3 runs to 14 residues. The CDR3 DNA is TGCGCCAGCAGCTTGCGACAAGCGAACACTGAAGCTTTCTTT. Its translation: CASSLRQANTEAFF.

The gene calls are TRBV5-4 and TRBJ1-2; tentative D call: TRBD1 (5 bases). In germline, CDR1 is SGHNT, CDR2 YYREEE (reference sequence). V was pared by 0 bases and J by 6 bases, with 18 bases between. CDR3 length: 16 residues. The CDR3 bases are TGTGCCAGCAGCTTGGATTTTTCAGCGAGGGGAAATGGCTACACCTTC. This sequence encodes CASSLDFSARGNGYTF. Full variable domain (remainder filled in from reference TRBV5-4 and TRBJ1-2): ETGVTQSPTHLIKTRGQQVTLRCSSQSGHNTVSWYQQALGQGPQFIFQYYREEENGRGNFPPRFSGLQFPNYSSELNVNALELDDSALYLCASSLDFSARGNGYTFGSGTRLTVV.

Sample share makes this clone large. V is TRBV7-3 and J is TRBJ2-5; 9 nucleotides match TRBD2. Germline V gene lookup returns CDR1 SGHTA and CDR2 FQGTGA. J gave up 2 bases and V 4 bases, and 5 bases lay outside the gene matches. This CDR3 is built from 15 residues. CDR3 in amino acids: CASSSAGGRQETQYF. In DNA, the CDR3 is TGTGCCAGCAGCTCCGCGGGGGGGAGGCAAGAGACCCAGTACTTC.

The V and J genes are TRBV7-3 and TRBJ2-5; D is unclear. The CDR3 loop spans 15 amino acids. V lost 0 bases and J lost 5, with 13 bases in between. The germline V gene has CDR1 SGHTA and CDR2 FQGTGA. Here the CDR3 reads CASSLTSSSWETQYF. The CDR3 DNA reads as TGTGCCAGCAGCTTAACGTCCAGTTCGTGGGAGACCCAGTACTTC.

This chain joins TRBV30 and TRBJ1-6; D gene ambiguous. Deletions cut 0 bases from V and 7 bases from J, with 7 bases between. The germline V gene has CDR1 GTSNPN and CDR2 SVGIG (reference sequence). The CDR3 spans 13 residues. The CDR3 sequence: CAWSVSVNSPLHF. In DNA, the CDR3 is TGTGCCTGGAGTGTTTCGGTGAATTCACCCCTCCACTTT.

DNA for the CDR3: TGTGCCAGCAGCTTAGCGGGCAGGGGGGGTTCCTACGAGCAGTACTTC. Protein product: CASSLAGRGGSYEQYF. J is TRBJ2-7 and V is TRBV7-2, with D perhaps given as TRBD1 or TRBD2 (7 bases each). Germline CDR1 reads SGHTA; CDR2 reads FQGNSA. V was pared by 0 bases and J by 1 base, with 13 bases between. This CDR3 spans 16 amino acids.

The J gene is TRBJ2-7, the V gene TRBV28; D assignment may be TRBD1 or TRBD2 (5 bases each). Germline loops: CDR1 MDHEN, CDR2 SYDVKM. This CDR3 has 13 amino acids. V lost 6 bases, J lost 2 bases, and 11 bases lay in between. The CDR3 loop is CASSWDGTYEQYF. Written as DNA, the CDR3 is TGTGCCAGCAGCTGGGACGGGACCTACGAGCAGTACTTC.

This clone has only a few counts. The chain uses TRBV15 and TRBJ2-4, with 7 bases lining up with TRBD1. Per the germline V gene, CDR1 is LNHNV and CDR2 is YYDKDF (reference sequence). CDR3 length equals 13 residues. Trimming at V came to 5 bases and at J to 4 bases, leaving 2 bases not matched to a gene. The CDR3 coding sequence is TGTGCCACCAGCGGGGACAGTAAAAACATTCAGTACTTC. Translating it yields CATSGDSKNIQYF. Based on the CDR3 plus reference TRBV15 and TRBJ2-4, the full variable domain is DAMVIQNPRYQVTQFGKPVTLSCSQTLNHNVMYWYQQKSSQAPKLLFHYYDKDFNNEADTPDNFQSRRPNTSFCFLDIRSPGLGDTAMYLCATSGDSKNIQYFGAGTRLSVL.

This clone was detected only once. The chain combines TRBV7-2 with TRBJ1-2; TRBD1 aligns across 9 bases. The V gene's germline CDR1 is SGHTA and CDR2 FQGNSA. This CDR3 spans 13 amino acids. V was clipped by 5 bases and J by 13 bases; unmatched bases: 11. The CDR3 DNA is TGTGCCAGCAGCCCGGACAGGGGCGCCTCTTTCACCTTC. The encoded protein is CASSPDRGASFTF.

This clone has only a few counts. CDR3 sequence: CASSFVAGQGINYGYTF. The CDR3 coding sequence is TGTGCCAGCAGCTTTGTCGCGGGACAGGGAATTAACTATGGCTACACCTTC. This chain connects TRBV5-4 to TRBJ1-2, with 9 bases aligning to TRBD1. The germline gives CDR1 SGHNT, CDR2 YYREEE (reference sequence). V lost 2 bases to trimming and J lost 1 base; unmatched junction nucleotides: 9. The CDR3 runs 17 residues.

V usage is TRBV27 and J usage is TRBJ2-7, with D maybe TRBD2 (6 bases). Trimming stripped 5 bases from V and 5 bases from J, with 19 bases between. Germline lookup yields CDR1 MNHEY and CDR2 SMNVEV (reference sequence). The CDR3 covers 15 residues. In DNA form, the CDR3 reads TGTGCCAGCAGTCTGCGGGACTGGGGTACGGACGAGCAGTACTTC. It yields the protein CASSLRDWGTDEQYF.

The chain couples TRBV27 to TRBJ2-7, with 7 bases lining up with TRBD2. CDR1 and CDR2 (germline): MNHEY, SMNVEV (reference sequence). The ends lost 2 bases at V and 6 bases at J; junction bases unmatched: 4. This CDR3 has 13 residues. This CDR3 is CASSLAGVSEQYF. The CDR3 DNA is TGTGCCAGCAGTTTAGCGGGGGTTTCCGAGCAGTACTTC.

The V gene is TRBV6-5, the J gene TRBJ2-7; TRBD1 aligns across 8 bases. The CDR3 has 15 amino acids. In germline, CDR1 is MNHEY, CDR2 SVGAGI. After removal of 4 bases from V and 4 bases from J, the junction contained 9 bases not matched to a gene. The CDR3 protein is CASSSARQGLYEQYF. The CDR3 nucleotides are TGTGCCAGCAGTTCCGCGCGACAGGGGTTGTACGAGCAGTACTTC.

This clone ranks as medium-sized (0.01 to 0.1%). The chain is built from TRBV5-4 and TRBJ1-5; unclear D gene. Germline values: CDR1 SGHNT, CDR2 YYREEE (reference sequence). V was pared by 4 bases and J by 4 bases, with 9 bases between. The CDR3 length is 13 residues. CDR3 amino acids: CASSPLGNQPQHF. CDR3 nucleotides: TGTGCCAGCAGCCCCCTGGGGAATCAGCCCCAGCATTTT. The variable domain in full, with the rest retrieved from reference TRBV5-4 and TRBJ1-5, is ETGVTQSPTHLIKTRGQQVTLRCSSQSGHNTVSWYQQALGQGPQFIFQYYREEENGRGNFPPRFSGLQFPNYSSELNVNALELDDSALYLCASSPLGNQPQHFGDGTRLSIL.

V usage is TRBV5-1 and J usage is TRBJ1-1, with D perhaps matching TRBD1 (6 bases). Germline CDR1 reads SGHRS; CDR2 reads YFSETQ. Trimming stripped 4 bases from V and 6 bases from J, with 13 bases between. The CDR3 is 13 amino acids. Here the CDR3 DNA reads TGCGCCAGCAGCCTGAACGGGGGGCCTGAAGCTTTCTTT. Translated: CASSLNGGPEAFF.

This chain connects TRBV4-3 to TRBJ1-5; D might be TRBD1 (5 bases). Germline V gives CDR1 LGHNA, CDR2 YSLEER. V was pared by 0 bases and J by 7 bases, with 10 bases between. CDR3 size: 14 residues. The DNA for the CDR3 is TGCGCCAGCAGCCAAGATCGCGACAGCCAGCCCCAGCATTTT. Translated, it gives CASSQDRDSQPQHF.